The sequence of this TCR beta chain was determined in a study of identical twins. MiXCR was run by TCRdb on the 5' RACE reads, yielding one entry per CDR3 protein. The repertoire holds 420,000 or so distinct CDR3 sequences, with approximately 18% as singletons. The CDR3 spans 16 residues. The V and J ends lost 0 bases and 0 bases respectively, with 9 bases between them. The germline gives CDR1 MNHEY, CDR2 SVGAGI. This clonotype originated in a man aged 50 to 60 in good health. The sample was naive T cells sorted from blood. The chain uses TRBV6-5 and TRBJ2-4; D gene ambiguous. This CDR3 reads CASSYSTWGAKNIQYF. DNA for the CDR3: TGTGCCAGCAGTTACTCGACTTGGGGAGCCAAAAACATTCAGTACTTC.